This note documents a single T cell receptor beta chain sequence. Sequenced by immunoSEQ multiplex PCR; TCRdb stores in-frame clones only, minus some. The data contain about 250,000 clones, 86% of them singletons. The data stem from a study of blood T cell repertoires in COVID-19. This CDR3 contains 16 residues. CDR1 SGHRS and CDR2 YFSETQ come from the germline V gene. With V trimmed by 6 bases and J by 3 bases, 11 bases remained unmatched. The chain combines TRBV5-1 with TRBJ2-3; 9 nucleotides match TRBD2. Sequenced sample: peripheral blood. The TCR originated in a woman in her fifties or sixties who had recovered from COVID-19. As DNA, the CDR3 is TGCGCCAGCACCCGGGCGGGAGGGGGCCGAACAGATACGCAGTATTTT. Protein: CASTRAGGGRTDTQYF.